The 9 T cell receptor beta chains below were found in one sample sequenced in a study of cytomegalovirus exposure and HLA in healthy donors (dated by TCRdb to 2016 to 2017). Libraries were prepared through the immunoSEQ multiplex PCR assay. Sourced from immuneACCESS, this table was stored by TCRdb with only in-frame sequences that have V and J called. A share of the clones is absent; for the studies checked, an unresolved V gene accounts for under half, and the remainder has no known explanation. Present in this sample are over 200,000 clones, around nine tenths of which were seen just once. The ten largest clones represent over 2.5% of the sample. The source material was PBMCs. The receptors stem from a woman between 18 and 29 years old in good health and CMV-seronegative.

The V and J genes are TRBV11-1 and TRBJ2-7, with 8 positions matching TRBD1. Germline CDR1 reads SGHAT; CDR2 reads FQDESV (reference sequence). This CDR3 spans 14 amino acids. Unmatched junction bases numbered 7, after V lost 5 bases and J lost 4 bases. CDR3 in amino acids: CASSTRQGRYEQYF. The DNA for the CDR3 is TGTGCCAGCAGCACCCGACAGGGGCGGTACGAGCAGTACTTC.

The rearrangement joins TRBV9 to TRBJ2-7; D is uncertain. Deletions cut 3 bases from V and 3 bases from J, with 16 bases between. This CDR3 has 15 amino acids. CDR1 SGDLS and CDR2 YYNGEE come from the germline V gene. DNA of the CDR3: TGTGCCAGCAGCGCCGACTCATCGGGTTTCTACGAGCAGTACTTC. The encoded protein is CASSADSSGFYEQYF. The whole variable domain, remainder taken from reference TRBV9 and TRBJ2-7, is DSGVTQTPKHLITATGQRVTLRCSPRSGDLSVYWYQQSLDQGLQFLIQYYNGEERAKGNILERFSAQQFPDLHSELNLSSLELGDSALYFCASSADSSGFYEQYFGPGTRLTVT.

This chain uses TRBV27 with TRBJ2-3; no definite D call. Germline V gene lookup returns CDR1 MNHEY and CDR2 SMNVEV (reference sequence). The CDR3 has 12 residues. With 4 bases removed from V and 2 bases from J, the gap between germline ends came to 4 bases. The CDR3 loop is CASSYNTDTQYF. The CDR3 DNA follows: TGTGCCAGCAGTTACAACACAGATACGCAGTATTTT.

The count of this clone is one. V is TRBV7-2 and J is TRBJ1-2; 7 nucleotides line up with TRBD1. Germline-derived CDR1 and CDR2 are SGHTA and FQGNSA. The J segment lost 1 base and the V segment lost 5 bases, leaving 4 bases of the junction unmatched. This CDR3 has 14 residues. The CDR3 coding sequence is TGTGCCAGCAGCCTAGGGGACAGTAACTATGGCTACACCTTC. Its protein is CASSLGDSNYGYTF.

The chain recombines TRBV2 with TRBJ2-1, with D perhaps matching TRBD2 (6 bases). Trimming cost V 8 bases and J 3 bases, with 8 bases left between them. The CDR3 length is 12 residues. Germline CDR1 is SNHLY and CDR2 is FYNNEI. The DNA for the CDR3 is TGTGCCAGCGGACTACGCTACAATGAGCAGTTCTTC. Protein: CASGLRYNEQFF. Combining the CDR3 with reference TRBV2 and TRBJ2-1 gives the whole variable domain EPEVTQTPSHQVTQMGQEVILRCVPISNHLYFYWYRQILGQKVEFLVSFYNNEISEKSEIFDDQFSVERPDGSNFTLKIRSTKLEDSAMYFCASGLRYNEQFFGPGTRLTVL.

This chain joins TRBV6-6 and TRBJ1-5, with no clear D. CDR1 and CDR2 from the germline V gene are MNHNY and SVGAGI (reference sequence). This CDR3 is 12 amino acids long. Between the trimmed V and J ends, which lost 6 bases and 4 bases, there was a span of 7 bases. The CDR3 here is CASRHKNQPQHF. The CDR3 DNA sequence: TGTGCCAGCAGACACAAGAATCAGCCCCAGCATTTT.

The chain combines TRBV7-8 with TRBJ2-2, with TRBD1 matching over 8 bases. Germline CDR1 and CDR2: SGHVS and FQNEAQ. The CDR3 is made up of 15 amino acids. Trimming removed 6 bases from V and 5 bases from J; junction bases left unmatched: 8. The CDR3 DNA is TGTGCCAGCAGGTTACAGGGGGTGAAGACCGGGGAGCTGTTTTTT. Protein: CASRLQGVKTGELFF. Complete variable domain (other parts from reference TRBV7-8 and TRBJ2-2): GAGVSQSPRYKVAKRGQDVALRCDPISGHVSLFWYQQALGQGPEFLTYFQNEAQLDKSGLPSDRFFAERPEGSVSTLKIQRTQQEDSAVYLCASRLQGVKTGELFFGEGSRLTVL.

CDR3 sequence (DNA): TGTGCCAGCAGTTTAAGTGGGACAGGGGGTGACGAGCAGTACTTC. Protein product: CASSLSGTGGDEQYF. The chain is built from TRBV28 and TRBJ2-7; 11 bases line up with TRBD1. In germline, CDR1 is MDHEN, CDR2 SYDVKM. The length of the CDR3 is 15 residues. The V gene end was trimmed by 2 bases and the J gene end by 5 bases; junction bases not matched to a gene: 5. Variable domain in full (rest from reference TRBV28 and TRBJ2-7): DVKVTQSSRYLVKRTGEKVFLECVQDMDHENMFWYRQDPGLGLRLIYFSYDVKMKEKGDIPEGYSVSREKKERFSLILESASTNQTSMYLCASSLSGTGGDEQYFGPGTRLTVT.

In DNA form, the CDR3 reads TGTGCCAGCAGTCCTGGAACCGGGACAGGGAGCACTGAAGCTTTCTTT. This sequence encodes CASSPGTGTGSTEAFF. The chain carries TRBV28 and TRBJ1-1, with 9 bases aligning to TRBD1. Germline V gives CDR1 MDHEN, CDR2 SYDVKM. This CDR3 contains 16 residues. The V segment lost 5 bases and the J segment 4 bases; nucleotides outside the gene matches: 11.